The rows below give T cell receptor beta chains drawn from one sample of a study of shared clonotypes between healthy human individuals. The repertoire was sequenced with immunoSEQ multiplex PCR; TCRdb's copy has only in-frame clones and lacks some. The data contain roughly 2,300,000 clones, less than 95% of them singletons. Sequenced: naive CD4+ T cells from PBMCs. These receptors all come from a man between 18 and 35 years old in good health. Some clones in this sample may be carry-over from other donors' samples. Both conserved end residues are part of each CDR3. A D gene is named only where the DNA matches it firmly. Rows give clone size only sometimes, using once, few, many, or a class for an expanded clone.

>13|TRBV7-3|TRBJ2-3|-|-
CASSYLSTDTQYF
TGTGCCAGCAGCTACTTAAGCACAGATACGCAGTATTTT
>14|TRBV29-1|TRBJ1-1|-|-
CSVTQDTVNTEAFF
TGCAGCGTAACCCAGGATACAGTGAACACTGAAGCTTTCTTT
>13|TRBV6-1|TRBJ1-3|-|once
CASSWDRGNTIYF
TGTGCCAGCAGCTGGGACCGCGGAAACACCATATATTTT
>13|TRBV21-1|TRBJ1-2|-|-
CAITGAANYGYTF
TGTGCCATCACAGGGGCGGCTAACTATGGCTACACCTTC
>17|TRBV27|TRBJ1-4|-|once
CASRRSWSAATNEKLFF
TGTGCCAGCAGGAGATCGTGGTCCGCGGCAACTAATGAAAAACTGTTTTTT
>17|TRBV4-2|TRBJ2-2|TRBD1|-
CASSQDPRDRGTGELFF
TGTGCCAGCAGCCAAGACCCCCGGGACAGGGGGACCGGGGAGCTGTTTTTT
>12|TRBV7-9|TRBJ1-1|-|few
CASSKEGTEAFF
TGTGCCAGCAGCAAAGAGGGCACTGAAGCTTTCTTT
>16|TRBV2|TRBJ2-6|-|-
CASSDGRVTGANVLTF
TGTGCCAGCAGTGACGGCAGGGTGACTGGGGCCAACGTCCTGACTTTC
>14|TRBV6-1|TRBJ2-7|-|-
CASSEIRGSYEQYF
TGTGCCAGCAGTGAGATTAGGGGCTCCTACGAGCAGTACTTC
>10|TRBV28|TRBJ2-7|-|-
CASSRIEQYF
TGTGCCAGCAGTCGGATCGAGCAGTACTTC
>15|TRBV19|TRBJ2-2|TRBD1|-
CASSIEQGANGELFF
TGTGCCAGTAGTATAGAGCAGGGGGCAAACGGGGAGCTGTTTTTT
>16|TRBV30|TRBJ1-5|-|-
CAWSRLPGRLNQPQHF
TGTGCCTGGAGTCGACTCCCGGGGCGGCTCAATCAGCCCCAGCATTTT
>12|TRBV6-1|TRBJ2-7|-|-
CASSDHSYEQYF
TGTGCCAGCAGCGACCACTCCTACGAGCAGTACTTC
>13|TRBV5-4|TRBJ1-2|TRBD1|-
CASSILQGTGESF
TGTGCCAGCAGCATCTTACAGGGGACGGGTGAAAGCTTC
>14|TRBV5-1|TRBJ1-4|-|-
CASSLGGTNEKLFF
TGCGCCAGCAGCTTGGGTGGAACTAATGAAAAACTGTTTTTT
>16|TRBV7-8|TRBJ2-1|TRBD1|-
CASSQGRDRGGTEQFF
TGTGCCAGCAGCCAGGGGAGGGACAGGGGGGGGACCGAGCAGTTCTTC
>14|TRBV5-1|TRBJ2-5|-|once
CASSTGTTQETQYF
TGCGCCAGCAGTACCGGGACGACCCAAGAGACCCAGTACTTC
>13|TRBV28|TRBJ2-7|-|-
CASSGGSSYEQYF
TGTGCCAGCAGTGGGGGGAGCTCCTACGAGCAGTACTTC
>14|TRBV29-1|TRBJ2-1|-|-
CSVGGRLSYNEQFF
TGCAGCGTTGGGGGGCGCCTCTCCTACAATGAGCAGTTCTTC
>15|TRBV18|TRBJ1-4|-|-
CASSYNRESNEKLFF
TGTGCCAGCTCGTATAACAGGGAATCTAATGAAAAACTGTTTTTT
>15|TRBV4-2|TRBJ2-7|-|-
CASSPALGGTYEQYF
TGTGCCAGCAGCCCAGCCCTTGGGGGAACGTACGAGCAGTACTTC
>13|TRBV7-9|TRBJ2-7|-|-
CASSLDNTYEQYF
TGTGCCAGCAGCTTAGATAACACTTACGAGCAGTACTTC
>12|TRBV4-1|TRBJ1-3|-|-
CASSQHENTIYF
TGCGCCAGCAGCCAACACGAAAACACCATATATTTT
>15|TRBV7-9|TRBJ2-5|TRBD1|-
CASSLRTGTQETQYF
TGTGCCAGCAGCTTACGGACAGGGACTCAAGAGACCCAGTACTTC
>14|TRBV6-5|TRBJ1-3|-|-
CASSYSKYGNTIYF
TGTGCCAGCAGTTACTCGAAATATGGAAACACCATATATTTT
>14|TRBV9|TRBJ2-2|TRBD2|-
CASSQRGNTGELFF
TGTGCCAGCAGCCAGCGGGGGAACACCGGGGAGCTGTTTTTT
>16|TRBV5-4|TRBJ1-1|TRBD1|few
CASSPGGGQGNTEAFF
TGTGCCAGCAGCCCGGGGGGCGGACAGGGGAACACTGAAGCTTTCTTT
>13|TRBV7-3|TRBJ2-3|-|-
CASSPASTDTQYF
TGTGCCAGCTCCCCAGCTAGCACAGATACGCAGTATTTT
>11|TRBV5-1|TRBJ2-1|-|-
CASSFNNEQFF
TGCGCCAGCAGCTTTAACAATGAGCAGTTCTTC
>17|TRBV7-2|TRBJ2-7|-|-
CASSLKALAGHTYEQYF
TGTGCCAGCAGCTTAAAGGCACTCGCGGGACACACATACGAGCAGTACTTC
>14|TRBV7-2|TRBJ1-5|-|-
CASSLVPEDWAQHF
TGTGCCAGCAGCTTAGTCCCGGAGGACTGGGCCCAGCATTTT
>16|TRBV5-1|TRBJ2-3|TRBD1|-
CASSLAGQFSTDTQYF
TGCGCCAGCAGCTTGGCGGGACAGTTCAGCACAGATACGCAGTATTTT
>14|TRBV5-5|TRBJ2-1|-|-
CASSLFVRVVEQFF
TGTGCCAGCAGCTTGTTCGTCAGGGTGGTTGAGCAGTTCTTC
>14|TRBV10-3|TRBJ1-2|TRBD1|-
CAISGDGTGPRCTF
TGTGCCATCAGTGGAGATGGGACAGGGCCTAGATGCACCTTC
>16|TRBV28|TRBJ2-7|-|-
CASSLGSSQLIYEQYF
TGTGCCAGCAGTTTAGGGTCGAGTCAGCTCATCTACGAGCAGTACTTC
>16|TRBV18|TRBJ1-3|-|-
CASSPRLRPSGNTIYF
TGTGCCAGCTCACCACGACTCCGGCCCTCTGGAAACACCATATATTTT
>15|TRBV9|TRBJ2-7|-|once
CASSVGVQGTGEQYF
TGTGCCAGCAGCGTAGGAGTGCAGGGAACGGGGGAGCAGTACTTC
>15|TRBV9|TRBJ2-1|TRBD2|-
CASSPWSGGYNEQFF
TGTGCCAGCAGCCCCTGGTCGGGAGGGTACAATGAGCAGTTCTTC
>12|TRBV28|TRBJ2-5|-|-
CASSQGPGTQYF
TGTGCCAGCAGCCAGGGCCCAGGGACCCAGTACTTC
>14|TRBV6-5|TRBJ2-7|-|-
CASSYRDGDYEQYF
TGTGCCAGCAGTTACAGGGACGGCGACTACGAGCAGTACTTC
>15|TRBV11-2|TRBJ1-4|TRBD1|-
CASSSPDRANEKLFF
TGTGCCAGCAGCTCCCCGGACAGGGCTAATGAAAAACTGTTTTTT
>16|TRBV4-3|TRBJ1-2|TRBD1|-
CASSQDAGTGAYGYTF
TGCGCCAGCAGCCAAGATGCCGGCACAGGGGCCTATGGCTACACCTTC
>13|TRBV4-3|TRBJ2-7|-|-
CASSQTGRYEQYF
TGCGCCAGCAGCCAAACCGGTCGCTACGAGCAGTACTTC